Reported below is one T cell receptor beta chain. This table comes from immunoSEQ multiplex PCR, and its TCRdb copy is limited to in-frame clones, with some not included. The data contain roughly 420,000 clones, 85% to 90% of them singletons. The sample originates from a study of Ad26.COV2.S vaccination and SARS-CoV-2 variants. This CDR3 has 14 amino acids. V lost 3 bases, J lost 4 bases, and 13 bases lay in between. Germline V gene data show CDR1 as MDHEN and CDR2 as SYDVKM. This sample's treatment: some 20 received Ad26.COV2.S at low or high dose, single or two shots; a few received placebo; per-sample allocation not given. Samples were taken on day 63 after the first vaccine or placebo injection.

The sequencing used peripheral blood, collected in a trial of Ad26.COV2.S vaccine versus placebo. This chain uses TRBV28 with TRBJ2-7; D is uncertain. The TCR comes from a person aged 18-60 years who received the Ad26.COV2.S COVID-19 vaccine or a placebo. DNA for the CDR3: TGTGCCAGCAGTTTCTTTGAAAAAATGTACGAGCAGTACTTC. It codes for CASSFFEKMYEQYF. The variable domain in full, completed from reference TRBV28 and TRBJ2-7, reads DVKVTQSSRYLVKRTGEKVFLECVQDMDHENMFWYRQDPGLGLRLIYFSYDVKMKEKGDIPEGYSVSREKKERFSLILESASTNQTSMYLCASSFFEKMYEQYFGPGTRLTVT.